Following are 30 T cell receptor beta chains from one sample sequenced in a study of cytomegalovirus exposure and HLA in healthy donors. 13 Jbeta primers and 60 Vbeta primers were used for the PCR. TCRdb's copy holds only in-frame clones and misses some; the assay was immunoSEQ multiplex PCR. This listing includes over 30,000 clones. Sequencing used PBMCs. These receptors all come from a middle-aged woman in good health and CMV-seropositive.

J is TRBJ2-7 and V is TRBV7-2; possible D gene TRBD2, 5 bases. The CDR3 runs to 15 residues. From germline, CDR1 is SGHTA and CDR2 FQGNSA. V shed 3 bases and J shed 5 bases, with 17 bases lying between them. The CDR3 region is CASSFTRGSNDEQYF. CDR3 nucleotides: TGTGCCAGCAGCTTCACTAGAGGGAGCAATGACGAGCAGTACTTC.

The chain has TRBV5-4 and TRBJ1-5; TRBD1 agrees at 8 bases. The trim removed 1 base at V and 2 bases at J, leaving 11 bases unmatched. The CDR3 sequence is 18 residues long. Germline CDR1 and CDR2: SGHNT and YYREEE (reference sequence). The CDR3 DNA reads TGTGCCAGCAGCTTGTACTCCACAGGGGGGGCTGGCAATCAGCCCCAGCATTTT. Protein product: CASSLYSTGGAGNQPQHF.

This chain connects TRBV5-6 to TRBJ2-3; 9 nucleotides align to TRBD1. Germline CDR1 SGHDT, CDR2 YYEEEE. The J segment lost 3 bases and the V segment lost 4 bases, leaving 6 bases of the junction unmatched. This CDR3 comprises 15 residues. The CDR3 is CASSPGTGRTDTQYF. CDR3 bases: TGTGCCAGCAGCCCAGGGACAGGGCGGACAGATACGCAGTATTTT.

This rearrangement joins TRBV10-3 to TRBJ2-2; weak D call: TRBD1 (6 bases). V was shortened by 10 bases and J by 4 bases, with 22 bases between the two germline ends. CDR1 is ENHRY, CDR2 SYGVKD, per germline. CDR3 length equals 16 residues. CDR3 in amino acids: CATTPGQSGSTGELFF. CDR3 DNA sequence: TGTGCCACCACTCCCGGACAGTCTGGGTCCACCGGGGAGCTGTTTTTT.

The J gene is TRBJ2-7, the V gene TRBV29-1; maybe TRBD2 (5 bases). Germline V lookup: CDR1 SQVTM, CDR2 ANQGSEA. The CDR3 is 13 residues long. The V gene lost 1 base and the J gene lost 3 bases, with 10 bases spanning the gap. The CDR3 DNA follows: TGCAGCGTTGAAGCTCGAGGGAGCTACGAGCAGTACTTC. Its protein is CSVEARGSYEQYF.

The CDR3 DNA follows: TGTGCCAGCATCGACCCAACCCCAGGGGGTGAGCAGTTCTTC. It encodes CASIDPTPGGEQFF. The genes are TRBV6-5 and TRBJ2-1, with 7 bases fitting TRBD1. V trimming: 7 bases; J trimming: 9 bases; junction bases outside the gene matches: 12. Per germline, CDR1 MNHEY and CDR2 SVGAGI. This CDR3 has 14 residues.

CDR3 residues: CASRIIAGSSYEQYF. CDR3 DNA sequence: TGTGCCAGCAGAATAATAGCGGGGAGCTCCTACGAGCAGTACTTC. The chain couples TRBV6-5 to TRBJ2-7; 8 nucleotides agree with TRBD2. The CDR3 has 15 residues. Germline V gene lookup returns CDR1 MNHEY and CDR2 SVGAGI. Losses at the gene ends were 6 bases for V and 0 bases for J; bases not matched to a gene: 7.

This rearrangement joins TRBV6-5 to TRBJ1-3; D ambiguous. V lost 8 bases and J 3 bases, leaving 14 bases between the germline ends. The CDR3 runs 14 residues. Germline CDR1 is MNHEY and CDR2 is SVGAGI. The CDR3 nucleotides are TGTGCCAGCGCCAGGTCTAACCGTGGAAACACCATATATTTT. Encoded protein: CASARSNRGNTIYF.

The rearrangement joins TRBV19 to TRBJ2-7; 14 nucleotides match TRBD2. The germline CDR1 and CDR2 sequences are LNHDA and SQIVND (reference sequence). The CDR3 covers 18 residues. With V trimmed by 5 bases and J by 0 bases, 9 bases remained unmatched. The CDR3 region is CASSWGLAGVGSSYEQYF. CDR3 nucleotides: TGTGCCAGTAGTTGGGGACTAGCGGGAGTGGGGAGCTCCTACGAGCAGTACTTC.

This chain joins TRBV27 and TRBJ2-1, with a tentative D call TRBD1 (6 bases). This CDR3 comprises 16 residues. Trimming stripped 1 base from V and 9 bases from J, with 19 bases between. CDR1 and CDR2 (germline): MNHEY, SMNVEV (reference sequence). The CDR3 is CASSLFAIKGVFEQFF. The CDR3 coding sequence is TGTGCCAGCAGTTTATTCGCAATCAAGGGGGTATTTGAGCAGTTCTTC.

J is TRBJ2-1 and V is TRBV19; 9 bases line up with TRBD2. Looked up from germline, CDR1 is LNHDA and CDR2 is SQIVND (reference sequence). The CDR3 covers 15 residues. The ends lost 5 bases at V and 8 bases at J; junction bases unmatched: 10. The CDR3 loop reads CASSPGIAGVYEQFF. The CDR3 DNA reads as TGTGCCAGTAGTCCCGGGATAGCGGGAGTCTATGAGCAGTTCTTC.

This sequence joins TRBV6-1 and TRBJ2-7; 7 bases line up with TRBD2. The CDR3 has 15 amino acids. Germline assignment: CDR1 MNHNS and CDR2 SASEGT. V lost 2 bases, J lost 3 bases, and 7 bases stayed unmatched. The CDR3 DNA reads as TGTGCCAGCAGTGAAATCCTAGCGGCAAACTACGAGCAGTACTTC. Its translation: CASSEILAANYEQYF.

This sequence joins TRBV30 and TRBJ1-2, with D maybe TRBD1 (5 bases). V was trimmed by 5 bases and J by 4 bases, leaving 17 bases between them. Per the germline V gene, CDR1 is GTSNPN and CDR2 is SVGIG (reference sequence). This CDR3 spans 14 amino acids. CDR3 DNA sequence: TGTGCCTGGGGCCCAGGGCTCATGAGCTATGGCTACACCTTC. Amino acids: CAWGPGLMSYGYTF.

The J gene is TRBJ1-2, the V gene TRBV28; TRBD1 is a possible D gene (6 bases). The CDR3 is 12 amino acids. Germline V gene sequence: CDR1 MDHEN, CDR2 SYDVKM. Trimming stripped 4 bases from V and 5 bases from J, with 8 bases between. The CDR3 region is CASSSGAYGYTF. The CDR3 nucleotides are TGTGCCAGCAGTTCAGGGGCATATGGCTACACCTTC.

The chain's CDR3 is CASSGQVQETQYF. For the CDR3, the DNA is TGTGCCAGCAGCGGACAGGTCCAAGAGACCCAGTACTTC. The rearrangement joins TRBV6-5 to TRBJ2-5; 7 positions agree with TRBD1. With V trimmed by 6 bases and J by 1 base, 2 bases remained unmatched. The germline gives CDR1 MNHEY, CDR2 SVGAGI. This CDR3 has 13 amino acids.

The CDR3 DNA is TGTGCCAGCAGTGAACTCCGCCAAGAGACCCAGTACTTC. This codes for CASSELRQETQYF. J is TRBJ2-5 and V is TRBV2; no definite D call. V dropped 2 bases and J dropped 1 base, with 5 bases sitting between them. The CDR3 length is 13 residues. From germline, CDR1 is SNHLY and CDR2 FYNNEI.

The chain has TRBV28 and TRBJ1-2; D gene ambiguous. This CDR3 is built from 11 residues. Per the germline V gene, CDR1 is MDHEN and CDR2 is SYDVKM. V was trimmed by 6 bases and J by 8 bases, leaving 10 bases between them. The CDR3 DNA reads TGTGCCAGCAGGTTGGAGGGAGGCTACACCTTC. It codes for CASRLEGGYTF.

This chain uses TRBV18 with TRBJ1-2, with 7 bases lining up with TRBD1. The CDR3 consists of 15 residues. V shed 2 bases and J 7 bases; nucleotides not matched to a gene: 10. Germline V lookup: CDR1 KGHSH, CDR2 LQKENI. This CDR3 is CASSPSWQGEVGYTF. The CDR3 bases are TGTGCCAGCTCACCATCTTGGCAGGGGGAGGTTGGCTACACCTTC.

The rearrangement uses TRBV6-5 and TRBJ1-2, with D unclear. CDR1 is MNHEY and CDR2 is SVGAGI in the germline V gene. This CDR3 has 13 amino acids. Trimming took 0 bases from V and 7 from J, leaving 9 bases between them. CDR3 sequence: CASSYSADFGYTF. The CDR3 DNA is TGTGCCAGCAGTTACTCTGCTGACTTTGGCTACACCTTC.

The gene calls are TRBV9 and TRBJ2-5; 12 nucleotides line up with TRBD2. This CDR3 comprises 17 residues. With 3 bases clipped from V and 5 bases from J, the junction kept 11 bases outside the gene matches. CDR1 and CDR2 (germline): SGDLS, YYNGEE. CDR3 protein: CASSAAGLAGGPETQYF. The CDR3 DNA reads TGTGCCAGCAGCGCAGCGGGGCTAGCGGGAGGGCCGGAGACCCAGTACTTC.

The chain links TRBV30 to TRBJ2-1; 9 bases line up with TRBD2. This CDR3 is 15 amino acids long. Germline assignment: CDR1 GTSNPN and CDR2 SVGIG (reference sequence). V shed 3 bases and J 3 bases; nucleotides not matched to a gene: 6. The CDR3 loop reads CAWRIAGVGYNEQFF. The CDR3 DNA follows: TGTGCCTGGAGGATAGCGGGAGTAGGCTACAATGAGCAGTTCTTC.

The V call is TRBV30, the J call TRBJ1-2; D remains unclear. Between the trimmed V and J ends, which lost 2 bases and 6 bases, there was a span of 7 bases. Germline V gives CDR1 GTSNPN, CDR2 SVGIG (reference sequence). The CDR3 totals 11 residues. The DNA of the CDR3 is TGTGCCTGGAGTAAACAAGATGGCTACACCTTC. This encodes CAWSKQDGYTF.

The CDR3: CASSATGGGYEQYF. CDR3 nucleotide sequence: TGTGCCAGCAGCGCGACAGGGGGGGGGTACGAGCAGTACTTC. This chain uses TRBV9 with TRBJ2-7, with 9 bases lining up with TRBD1. Germline lookup yields CDR1 SGDLS and CDR2 YYNGEE. J gave up 4 bases and V 3 bases, and 5 bases lay outside the gene matches. There are 14 residues in the CDR3.

The chain joins TRBV30 to TRBJ2-1; no clear D. The CDR3 is made up of 11 amino acids. Trimming took 7 bases from V and 10 from J, leaving 14 bases between them. Germline V gene sequence: CDR1 GTSNPN, CDR2 SVGIG (reference sequence). In DNA, the CDR3 is TGTGCCTCGAGAGGAGACTGGGAGCAGTTCTTC. Residues: CASRGDWEQFF.

The V call is TRBV5-1, the J call TRBJ2-7, with 7 bases matching TRBD1. V lost 4 bases and J lost 2; bases outside the gene matches: 9. Germline CDR1 reads SGHRS; CDR2 reads YFSETQ. This CDR3 contains 15 residues. CDR3 nucleotide sequence: TGCGCCAGCAGCCTACAGGGGATCAACCCCTACGAGCAGTACTTC. This encodes CASSLQGINPYEQYF.

The CDR3 here is CASSPAGTGGETHGYTF. The CDR3 bases are TGTGCCAGCTCACCAGCCGGGACAGGGGGCGAAACCCATGGCTACACCTTC. The rearrangement links TRBV18 to TRBJ1-2; TRBD1 matches 12 bases. V trimming: 2 bases; J trimming: 6 bases; junction bases outside the gene matches: 10. Looked up from germline, CDR1 is KGHSH and CDR2 is LQKENI. The CDR3 contains 17 residues.

The chain is built from TRBV11-2 and TRBJ2-2, with 10 bases that match TRBD2. CDR3 size: 19 residues. V gave up 5 bases and J gave up 0 bases; unmatched junction bases: 12. Germline V CDR1 and CDR2: SGHAT, FQNNGV. CDR3 sequence reads: CASSKWASGSGANTGELFF. The CDR3 DNA reads as TGTGCCAGCAGCAAATGGGCTAGCGGGAGTGGAGCGAACACCGGGGAGCTGTTTTTT. Variable domain in full (rest from reference TRBV11-2 and TRBJ2-2): EAGVAQSPRYKIIEKRQSVAFWCNPISGHATLYWYQQILGQGPKLLIQFQNNGVVDDSQLPKDRFSAERLKGVDSTLKIQPAKLEDSAVYLCASSKWASGSGANTGELFFGEGSRLTVL.

The J gene is TRBJ2-1, the V gene TRBV4-2, with a weak D call TRBD2 (6 bases). Trimming cost V 8 bases and J 5 bases, with 16 bases left between them. The germline V gene encodes CDR1 LGHNA and CDR2 YNFKEQ. The CDR3 spans 14 residues. The CDR3 nucleotides are TGTGCCAGCCGGGGTAGCGGAGGGGACAATGAGCAGTTCTTC. Residues: CASRGSGGDNEQFF.

V and J are TRBV7-2 and TRBJ2-2, with 8 bases lining up with TRBD1. The CDR3 covers 16 residues. The V gene end was trimmed by 5 bases and the J gene end by 6 bases; junction bases not matched to a gene: 11. CDR1 SGHTA and CDR2 FQGNSA come from the germline V gene. The CDR3 spells CASSVGQGPGAGELFF. The CDR3 region has the DNA TGTGCCAGCAGCGTTGGACAGGGCCCGGGCGCCGGGGAGCTGTTTTTT. The variable domain in full, with the rest retrieved from reference TRBV7-2 and TRBJ2-2, is GAGVSQSPSNKVTEKGKDVELRCDPISGHTALYWYRQSLGQGLEFLIYFQGNSAPDKSGLPSDRFSAERTGGSVSTLTIQRTQQEDSAVYLCASSVGQGPGAGELFFGEGSRLTVL.

The rearrangement uses TRBV7-9 and TRBJ2-1; D is uncertain. The CDR3 runs to 13 residues. V lost 5 bases and J 3 bases, leaving 8 bases between the germline ends. Germline V lookup: CDR1 SEHNR, CDR2 FQNEAQ (reference sequence). The DNA for the CDR3 is TGTGCCAGCAGCCCCAGGCTCTACAATGAGCAGTTCTTC. Translation gives CASSPRLYNEQFF.